Listed below are T cell receptor beta chains from one sample, sequenced in a study of OX40 agonist ivuxolimab in advanced cancers. Profiled with immunoSEQ multiplex PCR; TCRdb holds only in-frame clones, not every one. The sample holds about 77,000 clones, roughly 87% seen once. The source was CD4+ or CD8+ T cells sorted from blood, collected in a trial of the OX40 agonist ivuxolimab. These receptors all stem from an adult with an advanced solid tumor such as melanoma, head and neck, liver or kidney cancer. Both conserved end residues are part of each CDR3. D genes are given only for firm matches. Not all rows give a size; the values are once, few, many and, for expanded clones, a class.

12	TRBJ2-7	NA	TRBV30	NA	CAWSAQVNRQYF	TGTGCCTGGAGTGCCCAGGTAAATCGCCAGTACTTC
14	TRBJ1-2	NA	TRBV6-5	NA	CASSFESSWGGYTF	TGTGCCAGCAGTTTCGAGTCCTCATGGGGTGGCTACACCTTC
15	TRBJ2-3	NA	TRBV5-6	NA	CASSLGAGSTDTQYF	TGTGCCAGCAGCTTGGGGGCGGGGAGCACAGATACGCAGTATTTT
14	TRBJ1-1	NA	TRBV4-3	NA	CASSQDATALGAFF	TGCGCCAGCAGCCAAGATGCGACAGCTCTAGGGGCTTTCTTT
15	TRBJ1-2	NA	TRBV7-3	TRBD1	CASNMGQGDPYGYTF	TGTGCCAGCAATATGGGACAGGGAGATCCCTATGGCTACACCTTC
12	TRBJ1-5	NA	TRBV28	NA	CASSQGNQPQHF	TGTGCCAGCAGTCAAGGCAATCAGCCCCAGCATTTT
14	TRBJ1-5	NA	TRBV30	NA	CAWSLGTGNQPQHF	TGTGCCTGGAGTCTGGGGACGGGTAATCAGCCCCAGCATTTT
18	TRBJ1-3	NA	TRBV4-1	TRBD1	CASTHRREGGLSGNTIYF	TGCGCCAGCACCCACCGTCGGGAAGGGGGCCTCTCTGGAAACACCATATATTTT
14	TRBJ2-7	NA	TRBV30	TRBD2	CAWRASGTNYEQYF	TGTGCCTGGAGGGCTAGCGGGACGAACTACGAGCAGTACTTC
14	TRBJ2-4	NA	TRBV30	TRBD2	CAWSVAGGKNIQYF	TGTGCCTGGAGTGTAGCGGGGGGGAAAAACATTCAGTACTTC
16	TRBJ1-4	NA	TRBV5-6	NA	CASSSPSPRVDEKLFF	TGTGCCAGCAGCTCTCCGTCCCCCCGCGTGGATGAAAAACTGTTTTTT
12	TRBJ2-5	NA	TRBV18	NA	CASSPPQETQYF	TGTGCCAGCTCACCACCCCAAGAGACCCAGTACTTC
17	TRBJ2-3	NA	TRBV14	TRBD2	CASSQDIGLAGADTQYF	TGTGCCAGCAGCCAAGATATTGGGCTAGCGGGAGCAGATACGCAGTATTTT
16	TRBJ2-2	NA	TRBV7-3	NA	CASSLLPPRNTGELFF	TGTGCCAGCAGTCTCCTCCCCCCCAGGAACACCGGGGAGCTGTTTTTT
15	TRBJ1-2	NA	TRBV5-5	NA	CASSLGMVGVNGYTF	TGTGCCAGCAGCTTGGGAATGGTGGGGGTTAATGGCTACACCTTC
11	TRBJ2-7	NA	TRBV6-5	NA	CASSASYEQYF	TGTGCCAGCAGTGCCTCCTACGAGCAGTACTTC
15	TRBJ1-5	NA	TRBV18	NA	CASSPLEGSAVPQHF	TGTGCCAGCTCACCACTCGAGGGCTCTGCTGTACCCCAGCATTTT
13	TRBJ2-7	once	TRBV7-9	NA	CASSLNDRYEQYF	TGTGCCAGCAGCTTAAATGATCGGTACGAGCAGTACTTC
15	TRBJ2-1	NA	TRBV5-6	TRBD1	CASSPAGTGGNEQFF	TGTGCCAGCAGTCCCGCCGGGACAGGGGGCAATGAGCAGTTCTTC
14	TRBJ2-3	NA	TRBV18	NA	CASSPTGGTDTQYF	TGTGCCAGCTCACCAACGGGAGGCACAGATACGCAGTATTTT
14	TRBJ1-1	NA	TRBV7-8	TRBD1	CASKTGTTNTEAFF	TGTGCCAGTAAGACAGGGACTACCAACACTGAAGCTTTCTTT
15	TRBJ2-7	NA	TRBV6-1	NA	CASTREGGVRNEQYF	TGTGCCAGCACCCGAGAGGGGGGCGTGAGAAACGAGCAGTACTTC
17	TRBJ2-3	NA	TRBV5-8	TRBD1	CASSLVWDRGLVDTQYF	TGTGCCAGCAGCTTGGTCTGGGACAGGGGGCTGGTAGATACGCAGTATTTT
14	TRBJ2-1	NA	TRBV7-9	NA	CASSLEGSYNEQFF	TGTGCCAGCAGCTTAGAAGGCTCCTACAATGAGCAGTTCTTC
13	TRBJ1-3	NA	TRBV30	NA	CAWSRGLGNTIYF	TGTGCCTGGAGCAGGGGACTGGGAAACACCATATATTTT
16	TRBJ1-4	NA	TRBV10-1	NA	CASSRYRAPGDEKLFF	TGCGCCAGCAGTAGATACAGGGCCCCGGGAGATGAAAAACTGTTTTTT
15	TRBJ2-5	NA	TRBV5-1	TRBD1	CASSSPGQGGETQYF	TGCGCCAGCAGCTCCCCCGGACAGGGTGGGGAGACCCAGTACTTC
15	TRBJ2-7	NA	TRBV21-1	NA	CASSKTWQGAGEQYF	TGTGCCAGCAGCAAGACTTGGCAGGGGGCTGGTGAGCAGTACTTC
14	TRBJ2-5	NA	TRBV30	NA	CAWSVRGPQETQYF	TGTGCCTGGAGTGTACGGGGACCCCAAGAGACCCAGTACTTC
14	TRBJ1-5	NA	TRBV29-1	NA	CSVTVQGSDQPQHF	TGCAGCGTCACCGTCCAGGGGAGCGATCAGCCCCAGCATTTT
14	TRBJ1-2	NA	TRBV7-9	TRBD1	CASSLEQGVGGYTF	TGTGCCAGCAGCTTAGAACAGGGGGTAGGAGGCTACACCTTC
15	TRBJ1-4	NA	TRBV6-5	NA	CASSPLGGRLEKLFF	TGTGCCAGCAGTCCCCTCGGGGGGCGCCTTGAAAAACTGTTTTTT
14	TRBJ1-1	NA	TRBV5-6	NA	CASSGDPGRTEAFF	TGTGCCAGCAGCGGGGACCCAGGGAGGACTGAAGCTTTCTTT
15	TRBJ1-5	NA	TRBV19	TRBD1	CASTSGQGSWQPQHF	TGTGCCAGTACCTCGGGACAGGGAAGTTGGCAGCCCCAGCATTTT
14	TRBJ1-2	NA	TRBV19	NA	CASSKTVSGYGYTF	TGTGCCAGTAGTAAGACAGTCAGCGGCTATGGCTACACCTTC
13	TRBJ1-5	once	TRBV18	NA	CASSPSRDQPQHF	TGTGCCAGCTCACCATCAAGGGACCAGCCCCAGCATTTT
15	TRBJ2-5	NA	TRBV10-3	NA	CATCLGPGIGETQYF	TGTGCCACCTGCCTCGGTCCAGGAATCGGAGAGACCCAGTACTTC
15	TRBJ2-3	NA	TRBV6-6	TRBD1	CASRTGQGAEDTQYF	TGTGCCAGCAGAACAGGACAGGGGGCCGAAGATACGCAGTATTTT
15	TRBJ1-6	NA	TRBV5-5	NA	CASSLDPAGEPPLHF	TGTGCCAGCAGCTTGGATCCGGCAGGGGAGCCACCCCTCCACTTT
15	TRBJ1-6	NA	TRBV11-2	TRBD1	CASSQIGTDNSPLHF	TGTGCCAGCAGCCAGATCGGGACAGATAATTCACCCCTCCACTTT
17	TRBJ2-1	NA	TRBV4-1	TRBD1	CASSQARLGQGKDEQFF	TGCGCCAGCAGCCAAGCGCGCTTGGGACAGGGGAAGGATGAGCAGTTCTTC
14	TRBJ2-4	NA	TRBV7-9	NA	CASSLHANRDIQYF	TGTGCCAGCAGCTTACACGCAAACCGGGACATTCAGTACTTC
14	TRBJ2-3	NA	TRBV9	NA	CASSVDGSTDTQYF	TGTGCCAGCAGCGTAGACGGGAGCACAGATACGCAGTATTTT
18	TRBJ1-2	NA	TRBV5-6	NA	CASSFGLSVAIRDYGYTF	TGTGCCAGCAGCTTCGGGCTTAGTGTCGCCATAAGGGACTATGGCTACACCTTC
15	TRBJ1-2	NA	TRBV4-3	TRBD1	CASSQGQGAWGGYTF	TGCGCCAGCAGCCAGGGGCAGGGGGCATGGGGTGGCTACACCTTC
12	TRBJ2-7	NA	TRBV11-2	NA	CASSLDQGKQYF	TGTGCCAGCAGCTTAGATCAGGGGAAGCAGTACTTC
15	TRBJ2-6	NA	TRBV7-2	NA	CASSLLADGANVLTF	TGTGCCAGCAGCTTATTAGCGGACGGGGCCAACGTCCTGACTTTC
12	TRBJ2-7	few	TRBV7-2	NA	CASSDRNYEQYF	TGTGCCAGCAGCGACCGGAACTACGAGCAGTACTTC
13	TRBJ2-6	NA	TRBV29-1	TRBD1	CSVGQGGTNVLTF	TGCAGCGTGGGACAGGGCGGTACCAACGTCCTGACTTTC
12	TRBJ1-2	NA	TRBV11-2	NA	CASSKEGYGYTF	TGTGCCAGCAGCAAAGAGGGCTATGGCTACACCTTC
16	TRBJ2-3	NA	TRBV19	NA	CASSIALPGSTDTQYF	TGTGCCAGTAGTATAGCTCTTCCAGGGAGCACAGATACGCAGTATTTT
15	TRBJ2-3	few	TRBV30	TRBD1	CAWRPGQRNTDTQYF	TGTGCCTGGCGTCCGGGACAGAGAAACACAGATACGCAGTATTTT
14	TRBJ2-1	NA	TRBV4-2	NA	CASSQDSGVFVQFF	TGTGCCAGCAGCCAAGATTCTGGAGTGTTTGTGCAGTTCTTC
18	TRBJ1-2	NA	TRBV7-2	NA	CASTSEGGTTLLNYGYTF	TGTGCCAGCACCTCAGAAGGAGGGACCACGCTCCTTAACTATGGCTACACCTTC
14	TRBJ1-1	NA	TRBV7-9	NA	CASSLERGDTEAFF	TGTGCCAGCAGCTTAGAACGTGGAGACACTGAAGCTTTCTTT